A single sample is the source of the 31 T cell receptor beta chains below, sequenced in a study of blood T cell repertoires in COVID-19. The repertoire was sequenced with immunoSEQ multiplex PCR; TCRdb's copy has only in-frame clones and lacks some. The sample lists some 330,000 clones; approximately 89% were seen once. The specimen sequenced was PBMCs or T cells enriched from blood (not recorded which). The origin of the receptors is a man aged 25-45 years who had recovered from COVID-19.

The rearrangement uses TRBV3-1 (or the pseudogene TRBV3-2) and TRBJ1-3, with D uncertain. The CDR3 loop spans 15 amino acids. V was cut by 4 bases and J by 3 bases, with 13 bases left in between. Looked up from germline, CDR1 is LGHDT and CDR2 is YNNKEL (reference sequence). For the CDR3, the DNA is TGTGCCAGCAGCCGTACGACGTCAGGTGGAAACACCATATATTTT. The encoded protein is CASSRTTSGGNTIYF.

The chain employs TRBV27 and TRBJ1-5, with TRBD1 matching over 8 bases. V lost 0 bases and J lost 5; bases outside the gene matches: 9. Germline V gene data show CDR1 as MNHEY and CDR2 as SMNVEV (reference sequence). The CDR3 consists of 17 residues. CDR3 nucleotides: TGTGCCAGCAGTTTATCCAGGACAGGGAGCTCTCATCAGCCCCAGCATTTT. Its translation is CASSLSRTGSSHQPQHF.

The rearrangement joins TRBV13 to TRBJ2-7, with TRBD2 matching 11 bases. The CDR3 contains 14 residues. CDR1 and CDR2 from the germline V gene are PRHDT and FYEKMQ (reference sequence). V lost 5 bases to trimming and J lost 4 bases; unmatched junction nucleotides: 4. This chain's CDR3 is CASSLLAGGYEQYF. The CDR3 nucleotides read TGTGCCAGCAGCCTGCTAGCGGGGGGTTACGAGCAGTACTTC. Variable domain in full (rest from reference TRBV13 and TRBJ2-7): AAGVIQSPRHLIKEKRETATLKCYPIPRHDTVYWYQQGPGQDPQFLISFYEKMQSDKGSIPDRFSAQQFSDYHSELNMSSLELGDSALYFCASSLLAGGYEQYFGPGTRLTVT.

J is TRBJ1-1 and V is TRBV9; no clear D. The V and J ends lost 2 bases and 6 bases respectively, with 8 bases between them. CDR3 length: 12 residues. Germline CDR1 SGDLS, CDR2 YYNGEE. For the CDR3, the DNA is TGTGCCAGCAGCGTCGGGTGGGCTGAAGCTTTCTTT. Its translation is CASSVGWAEAFF. The full variable domain, rest sourced from reference TRBV9 and TRBJ1-1, is DSGVTQTPKHLITATGQRVTLRCSPRSGDLSVYWYQQSLDQGLQFLIQYYNGEERAKGNILERFSAQQFPDLHSELNLSSLELGDSALYFCASSVGWAEAFFGQGTRLTVV.

J is TRBJ1-1 and V is TRBV6-5, with a weak D call TRBD1 (6 bases). The CDR3 runs 14 residues. CDR1 and CDR2 (germline): MNHEY, SVGAGI. Trimming took off 6 bases at V and 8 bases at J, with 19 bases between the two ends. This CDR3 is CASRRISQGSEAFF. Written as DNA, the CDR3 is TGTGCCAGCAGGAGGATATCACAGGGTTCGGAAGCTTTCTTT.

The V call is TRBV10-2, the J call TRBJ2-7; D uncertain. The CDR3 spans 14 residues. Trimming took off 3 bases at V and 5 bases at J, with 14 bases between the two ends. Per the germline V gene, CDR1 is WSHSY and CDR2 is SAAADI. DNA of the CDR3: TGCGCCAGCAGTGATAGCCCGGTCCCTCACGAGCAGTACTTC. Translating gives CASSDSPVPHEQYF.

The V call is TRBV18, the J call TRBJ2-1, with 10 bases fitting TRBD2. Germline CDR1 and CDR2: KGHSH and LQKENI. Trimming cost V 0 bases and J 6 bases; bases outside gene matches: 5. The CDR3 has 16 amino acids. The CDR3 region is CASSPPGGLASNEQFF. The CDR3, as DNA: TGTGCCAGCTCACCACCGGGGGGACTAGCGTCCAATGAGCAGTTCTTC.

The chain couples TRBV30 to TRBJ1-2, with 10 bases identical to TRBD1. V was pared by 2 bases and J by 2 bases, with 5 bases of the junction left unmatched. From germline, CDR1 is GTSNPN and CDR2 SVGIG (reference sequence). The CDR3 has 15 residues. The CDR3, as DNA: TGTGCCTGGAGTTCTCTGACAGGGGGCAACTATGGCTACACCTTC. This encodes CAWSSLTGGNYGYTF.

The J gene is TRBJ2-1, the V gene TRBV29-1; possible D gene TRBD2, 6 bases. Trimming shortened V by 6 bases and J by 12 bases, and 12 bases separated the two germline ends. The V gene's germline CDR1 is SQVTM and CDR2 ANQGSEA. The CDR3 length is 10 residues. The CDR3 loop is CSVLSGPQFF. In DNA, the CDR3 is TGCAGCGTCTTGAGCGGGCCGCAGTTCTTC.

This clone showed up just once. The same CDR3 is also encoded by other DNA sequences in this sample. CDR3 coding DNA: TGTGCCAGCAGCGGGGAGACCCAGTACTTC. Protein product: CASSGETQYF. V gene TRBV28 combines with J gene TRBJ2-5, with D hard to call. Germline loops: CDR1 MDHEN, CDR2 SYDVKM. CDR3 length equals 10 residues. Trimming left V 6 bases short and J 5 bases short, with 4 bases between. Filled out from reference TRBV28 and TRBJ2-5, the complete variable domain reads DVKVTQSSRYLVKRTGEKVFLECVQDMDHENMFWYRQDPGLGLRLIYFSYDVKMKEKGDIPEGYSVSREKKERFSLILESASTNQTSMYLCASSGETQYFGPGTRLLVL.

The V gene is TRBV7-2, the J gene TRBJ2-5; TRBD1 matches 8 bases. The germline CDR1 and CDR2 sequences are SGHTA and FQGNSA. J was trimmed by 4 bases and V by 4 bases; bases with no gene match: 2. The CDR3 has 13 residues. This CDR3 reads CASSYRGVETQYF. The CDR3 coding sequence is TGTGCCAGCAGCTACAGGGGGGTAGAGACCCAGTACTTC.

This chain uses TRBV6-5 with TRBJ2-7; TRBD2 aligns across 9 bases. Germline CDR1 MNHEY, CDR2 SVGAGI. The CDR3 runs 14 residues. Trimming at V came to 7 bases and at J to 2 bases, leaving 6 bases not matched to a gene. This CDR3 is CASIISGGTYEQYF. The CDR3 bases are TGTGCCAGCATAATTAGCGGGGGAACCTACGAGCAGTACTTC.

The rearrangement links TRBV5-1 to TRBJ2-1; 11 bases align to TRBD2. This CDR3 has 20 amino acids. Looked up from germline, CDR1 is SGHRS and CDR2 is YFSETQ. Germline trimming cut 3 bases from V and 3 bases from J; bases unmatched to any gene: 17. CDR3 coding DNA: TGCGCCAGCAGCTACCGGCCCGGGACTAGCGGTCCTCCGGGCTACAATGAGCAGTTCTTC. Translated: CASSYRPGTSGPPGYNEQFF. The full variable domain, completed using reference TRBV5-1 and TRBJ2-1, is KAGVTQTPRYLIKTRGQQVTLSCSPISGHRSVSWYQQTPGQGLQFLFEYFSETQRNKGNFPGRFSGRQFSNSRSEMNVSTLELGDSALYLCASSYRPGTSGPPGYNEQFFGPGTRLTVL.

This sequence joins TRBV6-5 and TRBJ1-1; the D is unclear. V gave up 0 bases and J gave up 0 bases, with 8 bases separating them. The germline gives CDR1 MNHEY, CDR2 SVGAGI. The CDR3 is 15 amino acids. CDR3 DNA sequence: TGTGCCAGCAGTTACTCGGGCATTATGAACACTGAAGCTTTCTTT. Its protein product is CASSYSGIMNTEAFF.

The chain is built from TRBV5-6 and TRBJ1-5; 7 bases match TRBD1. The J segment lost 0 bases and the V segment lost 2 bases, leaving 5 bases of the junction unmatched. The V gene's germline CDR1 is SGHDT and CDR2 YYEEEE. CDR3 length: 16 residues. The CDR3 is CASSFRGQLSNQPQHF. DNA for the CDR3: TGTGCCAGCAGCTTCCGGGGACAGCTTAGCAATCAGCCCCAGCATTTT. Together with reference TRBV5-6 and TRBJ1-5, the CDR3 gives the full variable domain: DAGVTQSPTHLIKTRGQQVTLRCSPKSGHDTVSWYQQALGQGPQFIFQYYEEEERQRGNFPDRFSGHQFPNYSSELNVNALLLGDSALYLCASSFRGQLSNQPQHFGDGTRLSIL.

This rearrangement joins TRBV21-1 to TRBJ1-2; whether TRBD1, the table's D call, matches the DNA was not checked. TRBV21-1 is flagged as a pseudogene. The CDR3 is made up of 15 amino acids. CDR3 in amino acids: CASSLTGCEDYGYTF. The CDR3 region has the DNA TGTGCCAGCAGCCTAACAGGGTGTGAGGACTATGGCTACACCTTC.

The chain recombines TRBV11-1 with TRBJ1-1; TRBD1 matches at 9 bases. Germline assignment: CDR1 SGHAT and CDR2 FQDESV (reference sequence). The CDR3 contains 15 residues. With 3 bases clipped from V and 1 base from J, the junction kept 3 bases outside the gene matches. The CDR3 nucleotides are TGTGCCAGCAGCTTTATGGACAGGGGGAACACTGAAGCTTTCTTT. Protein product: CASSFMDRGNTEAFF.

This clone has a handful of counts. V gene TRBV6-5 combines with J gene TRBJ1-6; TRBD1 matches at 8 bases. The germline V gene has CDR1 MNHEY and CDR2 SVGAGI. The CDR3 extends over 15 amino acids. The J segment lost 6 bases and the V segment lost 8 bases, leaving 9 bases of the junction unmatched. In nucleotides, the CDR3 is TGTGCCAGCTCGCGGCAGGGGGCCCTTAATTCACCCCTCCACTTT. This encodes CASSRQGALNSPLHF.

The rearrangement uses TRBV11-2 and TRBJ2-2, with 9 bases identical to TRBD1. This CDR3 is 17 amino acids long. CDR1 is SGHAT, CDR2 FQNNGV, per germline. With 0 bases clipped from V and 4 bases from J, the junction kept 6 bases outside the gene matches. For the CDR3, the DNA is TGTGCCAGCAGCTTAGATAGGACAGGGGCGGGCACCGGGGAGCTGTTTTTT. Its translation is CASSLDRTGAGTGELFF.

The gene calls are TRBV28 and TRBJ1-5; the D gene is possibly TRBD1 (5 bases). Germline CDR1 is MDHEN and CDR2 is SYDVKM. This CDR3 contains 15 residues. Trimming shortened V by 6 bases and J by 2 bases, and 14 bases separated the two germline ends. The CDR3 here is CASRSGGGGNQPQHF. CDR3 nucleotides: TGTGCCAGCAGATCTGGGGGGGGAGGCAATCAGCCCCAGCATTTT.

The chain carries TRBV30 and TRBJ2-3, with 12 nucleotides matching TRBD2. Germline assignment: CDR1 GTSNPN and CDR2 SVGIG (reference sequence). Trimming took 0 bases from V and 2 from J; bases not matched to a gene: 12. The CDR3 has 19 residues. The CDR3 nucleotides read TGTGCCTGGAGTGTACTAAGACTAGCGGGGGCCGGGACCACAGATACGCAGTATTTT. Protein product: CAWSVLRLAGAGTTDTQYF. Complete variable domain (other parts from reference TRBV30 and TRBJ2-3): SQTIHQWPATLVQPVGSPLSLECTVEGTSNPNLYWYRQAAGRGLQLLFYSVGIGQISSEVPQNLSASRPQDRQFILSSKKLLLSDSGFYLCAWSVLRLAGAGTTDTQYFGPGTRLTVL.

The chain couples TRBV7-9 to TRBJ1-2; the D is unclear. Per germline, CDR1 SEHNR and CDR2 FQNEAQ (reference sequence). V gave up 6 bases and J gave up 2 bases, with 10 bases separating them. This CDR3 is built from 13 residues. The CDR3 loop is CASSPILNYGYTF. The CDR3 DNA follows: TGTGCCAGCAGTCCTATATTAAACTATGGCTACACCTTC.

This chain links TRBV30 with TRBJ2-5; D is undetermined. Germline CDR1 GTSNPN, CDR2 SVGIG (reference sequence). This CDR3 spans 13 amino acids. Trimming removed 0 bases from V and 5 bases from J, with 10 bases in between. The CDR3, as DNA: TGTGCCTGGAGTGTACAGAACATGGAGACCCAGTACTTC. This gives the protein CAWSVQNMETQYF.

The rearrangement joins TRBV13 to TRBJ2-3; TRBD1 aligns across 7 bases. Per the germline V gene, CDR1 is PRHDT and CDR2 is FYEKMQ (reference sequence). The CDR3 length is 19 residues. Trimming at V came to 5 bases and at J to 2 bases, leaving 19 bases not matched to a gene. CDR3 sequence: CASSVSTPDRVEDTDTQYF. As DNA, the CDR3 is TGTGCCAGCAGCGTCTCAACACCCGACAGGGTGGAGGACACAGATACGCAGTATTTT.

This chain uses TRBV6-5 with TRBJ1-2; weak D call: TRBD1 (6 bases). V was clipped by 5 bases and J by 6 bases, with 16 bases between them. The length of the CDR3 is 14 residues. From germline, CDR1 is MNHEY and CDR2 SVGAGI. The DNA of the CDR3 is TGTGCCAGCAGTAACACAGGGTACCATAATGGCTACACCTTC. This encodes CASSNTGYHNGYTF.

The chain carries TRBV27 and TRBJ1-6, with TRBD1 matching 11 bases. The V segment lost 8 bases and the J segment 13 bases; nucleotides outside the gene matches: 4. The germline V gene has CDR1 MNHEY and CDR2 SMNVEV (reference sequence). This CDR3 has 12 amino acids. This chain's CDR3 is CASWTGGGPLHF. In DNA, the CDR3 is TGTGCCAGCTGGACAGGGGGCGGGCCCCTCCACTTT.

With regard to this clone: Different DNA sequences within this sample yield the same CDR3. The chain links TRBV20-1 to TRBJ2-7; 7 positions agree with TRBD1. CDR3 length equals 11 residues. Per germline, CDR1 DFQATT and CDR2 SNEGSKA (reference sequence). Germline trimming cut 5 bases from V and 3 bases from J; bases unmatched to any gene: 1. For the CDR3, the DNA is TGCAGTGCTCGGGACAGCTACGAGCAGTACTTC. It is translated as CSARDSYEQYF.

This chain uses TRBV21-1 with TRBJ1-4. TRBV21-1 is an annotated pseudogene. The length of the CDR3 is 14 residues. The CDR3 DNA is TGTGCCAGCAGCAAAGTGGGGGGGAATGAAAAACTGTTTTTT. Translation: CASSKVGGNEKLFF.

As regards this clone: An end of the junction does not agree with germline; a read error may underlie this. The chain has TRBV12-3 or TRBV12-4 and TRBJ2-7; maybe TRBD2 (6 bases). The CDR3 runs to 13 residues. The CDR3 spells CRRALYEVYEQYF. CDR3 in DNA: TGCCGGAGGGCTCTATATGAGGTTTACGAGCAGTACTTC.

CDR3 DNA sequence: TGTGCCAGCAGTTCAACTACAGGGGAGCAGTTCTTC. As protein: CASSSTTGEQFF. This chain joins TRBV12-3 or TRBV12-4 and TRBJ2-1, with D maybe TRBD1 (6 bases). The CDR3 runs to 12 residues. The germline V and J ends were trimmed by 4 bases and 10 bases, with 11 bases remaining between them.

As concerns this clone: In the same sample, other DNA sequences code for this CDR3. The J gene is TRBJ2-7, the V gene TRBV27, with TRBD1 identical over 8 bases. Germline values: CDR1 MNHEY, CDR2 SMNVEV (reference sequence). The CDR3 extends over 14 amino acids. The V gene end was trimmed by 2 bases and the J gene end by 2 bases; junction bases not matched to a gene: 2. CDR3 loop: CASSLGQGTYEQYF. CDR3 DNA: TGTGCCAGCAGTTTAGGACAGGGTACCTACGAGCAGTACTTC.